These 5 T cell receptor beta chains were all obtained from the same sample, sequenced in a study of blood T cells in healthy people across ages. For the second PCR, which ran for roughly 6 to 12 cycles, a sample-barcoded 5' primer and a J-beta primer mix were used. TCRdb fed the 5' RACE reads into MiXCR, producing one record per CDR3 protein. The table lists hundreds of thousands of distinct CDR3 sequences, approximately 49% of them singletons. The sample taken for sequencing was blood. These receptors were collected from a man younger than 40 in good health.

The V call is TRBV5-1, the J call TRBJ2-5; 9 bases are shared with TRBD1. This CDR3 has 17 residues. Germline CDR1 SGHRS, CDR2 YFSETQ. The V gene end was trimmed by 5 bases and the J gene end by 4 bases; junction bases not matched to a gene: 15. CDR3 residues: CASRPIVGQGYPETQYF. CDR3 coding DNA: TGCGCCAGCAGACCAATTGTCGGACAGGGGTACCCAGAGACCCAGTACTTC.

This clonotype showed up just a few times. V is TRBV29-1 and J is TRBJ2-5, with 10 bases that match TRBD1. The DNA end is more similar to TRBJ2-7, so the J call may be wrong. Germline V lookup: CDR1 SQVTM, CDR2 ANQGSEA. This CDR3 is built from 17 residues. CDR3 amino acids: CSVLTQPTGGIRYEQYF. CDR3 DNA: TGCAGCGTTCTAACCCAACCGACAGGGGGCATTCGGTACGAGCAGTACTTC.

The table lists this clonotype with many counts. V is TRBV5-1 and J is TRBJ2-5; 11 positions match TRBD2. The germline CDR1 and CDR2 sequences are SGHRS and YFSETQ. The length of the CDR3 is 18 residues. V was pared by 0 bases and J by 2 bases, with 9 bases of the junction left unmatched. CDR3 loop: CASSLGGTSGSSQETQYF. CDR3 sequence (DNA): TGCGCCAGCAGCTTGGGGGGGACTAGCGGTTCCTCTCAAGAGACCCAGTACTTC.

The gene calls are TRBV5-6 and TRBJ2-5; D is perhaps TRBD1 or TRBD2 (5 bases each). The end of the DNA is better explained by TRBJ2-7, so the J call may be wrong. This CDR3 is built from 13 residues. Germline values: CDR1 SGHDT, CDR2 YYEEEE. CDR3 region: CASSLASGSEQYF. In DNA, the CDR3 is TGTGCCAGCAGCTTGGCGTCAGGGAGCGAGCAGTACTTC.

This clonotype came up a few times. The chain combines TRBV5-1 with TRBJ1-2; D remains ambiguous. V was pared by 0 bases and J by 8 bases, with 14 bases between. There are 14 residues in the CDR3. Germline V gives CDR1 SGHRS, CDR2 YFSETQ. CDR3 sequence reads: CASSLARQATGYTF. The CDR3 DNA follows: TGCGCCAGCAGCTTGGCCCGTCAAGCTACCGGCTACACCTTC.